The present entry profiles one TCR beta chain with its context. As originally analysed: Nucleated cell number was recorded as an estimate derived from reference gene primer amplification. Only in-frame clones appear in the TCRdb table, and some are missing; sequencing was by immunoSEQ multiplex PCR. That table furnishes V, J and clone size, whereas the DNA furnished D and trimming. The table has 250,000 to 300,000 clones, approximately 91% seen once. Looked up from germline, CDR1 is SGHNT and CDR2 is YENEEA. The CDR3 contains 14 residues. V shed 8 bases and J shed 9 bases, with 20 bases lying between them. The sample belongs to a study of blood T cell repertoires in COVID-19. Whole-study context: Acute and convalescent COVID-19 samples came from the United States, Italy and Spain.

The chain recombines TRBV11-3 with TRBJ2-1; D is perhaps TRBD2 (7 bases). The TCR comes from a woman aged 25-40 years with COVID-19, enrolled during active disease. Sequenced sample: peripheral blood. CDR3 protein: CASSHREGGGEQFF. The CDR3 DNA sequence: TGTGCCAGCTCTCACAGGGAGGGCGGTGGTGAGCAGTTCTTC.